This T cell receptor (beta chain) was recorded in a study of cytomegalovirus exposure and HLA in healthy donors. Germline V gene data show CDR1 as LGHNA and CDR2 as YSLEER. CDR3 size: 14 residues. Use of 60 Vbeta and 13 Jbeta primers characterized the PCR. Only in-frame clones appear in the TCRdb table, and some are missing; sequencing was by immunoSEQ multiplex PCR. The table shows 150,000 to 200,000 clones, with more than 65% occurring only once. In regard to this clone: One end of the junction does not line up with germline, which may come from a read error.

The receptor was isolated from a woman aged 45-60 years in good health and CMV-seronegative. Sequencing was performed on PBMCs. This chain links TRBV4-3 with TRBJ2-7; 9 nucleotides line up with TRBD2. The CDR3 DNA reads TGCGCCAGCAGCCAAGATTTACGACTAGCGGACACCAACTTC. Protein sequence: CASSQDLRLADTNF.